Sequencing of this T cell receptor beta chain was carried out in a study of T cell responses to AZD1222 COVID-19 vaccine. Trimming left V 1 base short and J 4 bases short, with 16 bases between. The CDR3 is made up of 16 amino acids. The germline CDR1 and CDR2 sequences are SGHTA and FQGNSA. With respect to this clone: The antigen is undetermined.

Study-wide results and caveats: Clonal diversity was possibly underestimated; the donors were predominantly white British and more often female.

Assay used: immunoSEQ multiplex PCR; TCRdb lists only in-frame clones, some missing. The data show tens of thousands of clones, with 80% to 95% seen just once and around 10% held by the top ten. Sequenced material: peripheral blood, taken 28 days after the second AZD1222 dose. The chain recombines TRBV7-2 with TRBJ1-2; D is unclear. This TCR was recovered from an adult who received the AZD1222 COVID-19 vaccine. The CDR3 reads CASSLDPVVRVYGYTF. Written as DNA, the CDR3 is TGTGCCAGCAGCTTAGATCCAGTCGTGCGGGTCTATGGCTACACCTTC.